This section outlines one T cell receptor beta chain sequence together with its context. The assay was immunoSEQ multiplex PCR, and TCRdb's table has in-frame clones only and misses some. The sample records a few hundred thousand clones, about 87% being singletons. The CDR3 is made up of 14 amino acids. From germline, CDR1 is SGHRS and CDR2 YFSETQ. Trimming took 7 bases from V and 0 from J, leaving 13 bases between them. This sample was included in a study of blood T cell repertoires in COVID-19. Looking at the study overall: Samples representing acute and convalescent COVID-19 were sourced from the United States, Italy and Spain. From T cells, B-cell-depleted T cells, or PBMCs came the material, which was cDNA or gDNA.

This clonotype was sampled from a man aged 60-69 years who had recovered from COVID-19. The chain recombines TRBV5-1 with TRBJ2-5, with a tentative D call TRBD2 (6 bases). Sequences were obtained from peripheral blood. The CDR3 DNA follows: TGCGCCAGCCGGGGGTGGTCCTACCAAGAGACCCAGTACTTC. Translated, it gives CASRGWSYQETQYF.